Listed below are T cell receptor beta chains from one sample, sequenced in a study of graft-versus-host responses after intestinal transplantation. Only in-frame clones appear in the TCRdb table, and some are missing; sequencing was by immunoSEQ multiplex PCR. The sample includes roughly 8,600 clones, around 31% of them seen just once. The sequencing here drew on alloreactive CD8+ T cells from a mixed lymphocyte reaction culture, taken before intestinal transplant. Source of these receptors: a human patient who received an intestinal transplant. CDR3s include the opening cysteine and the closing phenylalanine or tryptophan. A D gene is named only where the DNA matches it firmly. The size of a clone is reported for some rows only, either as once, few or many, or as a class for expanded clones.

>.|TRBV4-2|15|.|TRBJ2-1
TGTGCCAGCAGCTCGGGACAAAGTTACTACAATGAGCAGTTCTTC
CASSSGQSYYNEQFF
>.|TRBV4-3|15|TRBD1|TRBJ1-2
TGCGCCAGCAGCCCGGGGACAGGGAACCTCTATGGCTACACCTTC
CASSPGTGNLYGYTF
>medium-sized|TRBV27|15|TRBD2|TRBJ2-7
TGTGCCAGCAGAGCAGCGGGAGGACTTCTTTACGAGCAGTACTTC
CASRAAGGLLYEQYF
>.|TRBV5-1|13|.|TRBJ2-7
TGCGCCAGCAGCCATGACACCGCCTACGAGCAGTACTTC
CASSHDTAYEQYF
>.|TRBV6-5|12|.|TRBJ2-3
TGTGCCAGCTACATCCCCCCAGATACGCAGTATTTT
CASYIPPDTQYF
>.|TRBV5-6|14|.|TRBJ1-2
TGTGCCAGCAGCTTTGTGGGGCGCGTCTATGGCTACACCTTC
CASSFVGRVYGYTF
>.|TRBV6-6|13|.|TRBJ2-3
TGTGCCAGCAGTTACTCGGACTGGGATACGCAGTATTTT
CASSYSDWDTQYF
>once|TRBV5-1|17|TRBD2|TRBJ2-7
TGCGCCAGCAGCTTGGAAGCTAGCGGGAGGGCCGGGTACGAGCAGTACTTC
CASSLEASGRAGYEQYF
>.|TRBV19|15|.|TRBJ1-5
TGTGCCAGTAGATGGGGCGCGTATAGCAATCAGCCCCAGCATTTT
CASRWGAYSNQPQHF
>.|TRBV28|14|.|TRBJ2-3
TGTGCCAGCAGCGTAGCGGCCCAAGGAGATACGCAGTATTTT
CASSVAAQGDTQYF
>few|TRBV19|16|TRBD1|TRBJ2-1
TGTGCCAGTAGTACTACCTCCGGGACAGGGGACAATGAGCAGTTCTTC
CASSTTSGTGDNEQFF
>few|TRBV5-6|14|.|TRBJ1-6
TGTGCCAGCAGCTTGTCCCCTCTCGGGTCACCCCTCCACTTT
CASSLSPLGSPLHF
>few|TRBV19|13|.|TRBJ1-5
TGTGCCAGTAGTATCGGCGGACTCCAGCCCCAGCATTTT
CASSIGGLQPQHF
>.|TRBV27|13|.|TRBJ2-1
TGTGCCAGCAGTCGGGACTTTTACAATGAGCAGTTCTTC
CASSRDFYNEQFF
>.|TRBV6-6|14|.|TRBJ2-2
TGTGCCAGCAGTTACAGCTCCGCCCCCGGGGAGCTGTTTTTT
CASSYSSAPGELFF
>few|TRBV5-1|13|.|TRBJ2-7
TGCGCCAGCAGGGTGACAACGGCTTACGAGCAGTACTTC
CASRVTTAYEQYF
>medium-sized|TRBV10-2|13|TRBD2|TRBJ2-7
TGCGCCAGCAGTTTAGCGGGAGTGGCCGAGCAGTACTTC
CASSLAGVAEQYF
>.|TRBV27|10|.|TRBJ2-7
TGTGCCAGCCAGGCCGGAGAGCAGTACTTC
CASQAGEQYF
>.|TRBV2|17|TRBD2|TRBJ2-5
TGTGCCAGCAGTACCATAGCGGGCGGCGCCTCCCAAGAGACCCAGTACTTC
CASSTIAGGASQETQYF
>.|TRBV6-5|16|TRBD1|TRBJ2-3
TGTGCCAGCAGTTATAAGGACAGGGGGCAATTTAATACGCAGTATTTT
CASSYKDRGQFNTQYF
>.|TRBV7-2|15|.|TRBJ1-6
TGTGCCAGCAGCTTATCTAGCTCCTATAATTCACCCCTCCACTTT
CASSLSSSYNSPLHF
>once|TRBV5-1|16|TRBD2|TRBJ2-3
TGCGCCAGCAGCCCCGGGGTAGCGGGGGGCATAGATACGCAGTATTTT
CASSPGVAGGIDTQYF
>.|TRBV30|10|TRBD1|TRBJ2-5
TGTGCCTTGGGGACAGGGGACCAGTACTTC
CALGTGDQYF
>once|TRBV28|15|TRBD1|TRBJ1-5
TGTGCCAGCAGCTCCACCGGGACAGGCAATCAGCCCCAGCATTTT
CASSSTGTGNQPQHF
>.|TRBV4-2|15|.|TRBJ1-5
TGTGCCAGCAGCCGTGGTCCGGGGATACGGCAGCCCCAGCATTTT
CASSRGPGIRQPQHF
>.|TRBV7-8|17|.|TRBJ1-4
TGTGCCAGCAGCTACAGGGTGGTGGGTTCAACTAATGAAAAACTGTTTTTT
CASSYRVVGSTNEKLFF
>.|TRBV30|14|TRBD1|TRBJ1-5
TGTGCCTGGGACTCCGGGACAGGGGACCAGCCCCAGCATTTT
CAWDSGTGDQPQHF
>few|TRBV27|17|TRBD1|TRBJ2-3
TGTGCCAGCACCAACGCACGGACAGGGTGGGGCACAGATACGCAGTATTTT
CASTNARTGWGTDTQYF
>once|TRBV30|14|.|TRBJ1-2
TGTGCCTGGAGTGTACCGGAGGTTTGCTATGGCTACACCTTC
CAWSVPEVCYGYTF
>once|TRBV5-4|18|.|TRBJ2-3
TGTGCCAGCAGCTTGCGAATCTTCGGAGCGCGCTCCCCAGATACGCAGTATTTT
CASSLRIFGARSPDTQYF